The TCR beta chain under discussion was sequenced for a study of shared clonotypes between healthy human individuals. In the sorted-subset replicate PCRs, around 0.2 ug DNA, 25,000 to 30,000 T cell genomes, was used. Data came from immunoSEQ multiplex PCR; TCRdb stores just in-frame clones and leaves some out. In the table there are 2 million to 2.5 million clones, approximately 94% of which are singletons. CD4+ cell separation produced CD45RA+ naive and CD45RA-negative memory subsets. Sequences were obtained from naive CD4+ T cells sorted from blood. The subset: CD45RA+ positively selected. This receptor was identified in a man aged 18 to 35 in good health.

CDR3 sequence reads: CASSLDSGYTF. In DNA, the CDR3 is TGTGCCAGCAGCTTAGATAGTGGCTACACCTTC. The V call is TRBV7-9, the J call TRBJ1-2; D not resolved. Trimming pared 1 base from V and 7 bases from J, leaving 4 bases between. CDR1 and CDR2 (germline): SEHNR, FQNEAQ (reference sequence). The CDR3 is made up of 11 amino acids.